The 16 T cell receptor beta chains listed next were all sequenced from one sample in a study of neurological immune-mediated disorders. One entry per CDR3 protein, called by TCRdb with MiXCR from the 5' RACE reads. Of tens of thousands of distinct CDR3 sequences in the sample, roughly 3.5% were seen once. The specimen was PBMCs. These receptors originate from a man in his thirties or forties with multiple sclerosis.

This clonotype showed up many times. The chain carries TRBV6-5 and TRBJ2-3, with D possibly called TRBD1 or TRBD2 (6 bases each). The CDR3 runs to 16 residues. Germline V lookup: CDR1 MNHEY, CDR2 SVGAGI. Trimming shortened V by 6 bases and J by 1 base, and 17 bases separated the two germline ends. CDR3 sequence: CASSDRGPFGTDTQYF. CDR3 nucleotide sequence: TGTGCCAGCAGCGACCGGGGGCCCTTCGGCACAGATACGCAGTATTTT.

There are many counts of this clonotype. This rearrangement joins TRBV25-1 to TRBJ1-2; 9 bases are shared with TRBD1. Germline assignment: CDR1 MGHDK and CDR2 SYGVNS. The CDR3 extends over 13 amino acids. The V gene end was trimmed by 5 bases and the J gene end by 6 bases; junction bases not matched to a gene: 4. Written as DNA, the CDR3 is TGTGCCAGCAGTTTACAGGGGGCGGATGGCTACACCTTC. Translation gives CASSLQGADGYTF.

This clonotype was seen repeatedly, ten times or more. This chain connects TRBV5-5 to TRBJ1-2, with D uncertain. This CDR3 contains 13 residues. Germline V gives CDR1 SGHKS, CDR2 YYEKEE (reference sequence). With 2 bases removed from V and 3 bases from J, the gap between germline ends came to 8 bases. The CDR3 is CASSFSRDYGYTF. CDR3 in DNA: TGTGCCAGCAGCTTCAGTCGCGACTATGGCTACACCTTC.

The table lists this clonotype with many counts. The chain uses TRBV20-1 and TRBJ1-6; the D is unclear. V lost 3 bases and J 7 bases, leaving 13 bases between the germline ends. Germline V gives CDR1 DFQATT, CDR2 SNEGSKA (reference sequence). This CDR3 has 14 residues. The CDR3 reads CSASSPKGNSPLHF. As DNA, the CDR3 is TGCAGTGCTAGTTCACCTAAAGGGAATTCACCCCTCCACTTT.

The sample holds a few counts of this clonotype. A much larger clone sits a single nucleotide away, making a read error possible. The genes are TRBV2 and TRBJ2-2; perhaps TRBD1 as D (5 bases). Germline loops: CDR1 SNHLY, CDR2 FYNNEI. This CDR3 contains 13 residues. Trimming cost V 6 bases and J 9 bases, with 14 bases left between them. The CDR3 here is CASRTKGSWELFF. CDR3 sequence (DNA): TGTGCCAGCAGGACAAAGGGGTCCTGGGAGCTGTTTTTT. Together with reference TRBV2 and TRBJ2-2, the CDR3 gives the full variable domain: EPEVTQTPSHQVTQMGQEVILRCVPISNHLYFYWYRQILGQKVEFLVSFYNNEISEKSEIFDDQFSVERPDGSNFTLKIRSTKLEDSAMYFCASRTKGSWELFFGEGSRLTVL.

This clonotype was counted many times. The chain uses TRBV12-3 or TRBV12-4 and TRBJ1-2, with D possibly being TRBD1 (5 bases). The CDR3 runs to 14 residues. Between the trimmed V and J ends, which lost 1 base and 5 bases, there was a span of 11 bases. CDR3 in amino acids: CASSLEGADYGYTF. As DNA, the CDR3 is TGTGCCAGCAGTTTAGAAGGGGCGGATTATGGCTACACCTTC.

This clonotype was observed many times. In nucleotides, the CDR3 is TGTGCCAGCAGCTTATATCAGCGGGTCAAAAGGGAGACCCAGTACTTC. Its protein is CASSLYQRVKRETQYF. The chain uses TRBV7-8 and TRBJ2-5; a weak D match, TRBD2 (6 bases). The V gene's germline CDR1 is SGHVS and CDR2 FQNEAQ. The CDR3 is 16 amino acids. V was trimmed by 2 bases and J by 5 bases, leaving 18 bases between them.

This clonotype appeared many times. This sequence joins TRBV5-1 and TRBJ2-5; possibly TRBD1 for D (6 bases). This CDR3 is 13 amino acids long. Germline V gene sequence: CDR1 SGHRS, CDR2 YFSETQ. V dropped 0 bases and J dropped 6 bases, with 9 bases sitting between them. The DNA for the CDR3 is TGCGCCAGCAGCTTGGACAGGGAACAGACCCAGTACTTC. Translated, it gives CASSLDREQTQYF. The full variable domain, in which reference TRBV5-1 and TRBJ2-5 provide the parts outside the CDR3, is KAGVTQTPRYLIKTRGQQVTLSCSPISGHRSVSWYQQTPGQGLQFLFEYFSETQRNKGNFPGRFSGRQFSNSRSEMNVSTLELGDSALYLCASSLDREQTQYFGPGTRLLVL.

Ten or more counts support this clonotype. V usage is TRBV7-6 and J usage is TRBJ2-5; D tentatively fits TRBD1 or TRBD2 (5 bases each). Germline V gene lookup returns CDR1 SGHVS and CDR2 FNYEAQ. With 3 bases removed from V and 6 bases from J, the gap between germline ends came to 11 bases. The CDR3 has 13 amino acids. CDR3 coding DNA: TGTGCCAGCAGCTTGGGGATGGGACAGACCCAGTACTTC. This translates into CASSLGMGQTQYF.

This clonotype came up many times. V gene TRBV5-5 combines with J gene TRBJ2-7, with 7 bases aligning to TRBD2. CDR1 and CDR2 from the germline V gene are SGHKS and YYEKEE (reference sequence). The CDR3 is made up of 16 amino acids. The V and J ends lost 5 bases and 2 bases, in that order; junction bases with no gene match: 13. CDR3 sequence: CASSLPGLRVTYEQYF. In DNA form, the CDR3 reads TGTGCCAGCAGTCTGCCGGGACTAAGGGTTACCTACGAGCAGTACTTC.

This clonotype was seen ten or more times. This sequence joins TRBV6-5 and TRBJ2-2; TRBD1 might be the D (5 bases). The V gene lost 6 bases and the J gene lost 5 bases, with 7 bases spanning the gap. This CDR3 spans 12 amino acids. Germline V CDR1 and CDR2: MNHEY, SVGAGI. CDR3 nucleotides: TGTGCCAGCAGCCCAGGGACCGGGGAGCTGTTTTTT. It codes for CASSPGTGELFF.

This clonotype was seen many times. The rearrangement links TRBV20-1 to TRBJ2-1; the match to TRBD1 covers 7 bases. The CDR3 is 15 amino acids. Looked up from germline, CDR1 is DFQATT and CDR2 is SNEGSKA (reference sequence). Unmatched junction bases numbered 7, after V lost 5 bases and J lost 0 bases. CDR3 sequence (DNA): TGCAGTGCTTATTCGGGACAGAGCTCCTACAATGAGCAGTTCTTC. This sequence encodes CSAYSGQSSYNEQFF.

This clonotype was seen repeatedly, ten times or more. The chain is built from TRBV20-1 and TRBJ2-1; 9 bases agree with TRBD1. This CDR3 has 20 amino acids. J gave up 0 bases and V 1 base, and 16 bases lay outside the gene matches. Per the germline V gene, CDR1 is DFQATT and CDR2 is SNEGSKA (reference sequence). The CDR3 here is CSARGDPGQGKPSSYNEQFF. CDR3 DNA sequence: TGCAGTGCTAGAGGTGACCCGGGACAGGGAAAGCCGAGCTCCTACAATGAGCAGTTCTTC.

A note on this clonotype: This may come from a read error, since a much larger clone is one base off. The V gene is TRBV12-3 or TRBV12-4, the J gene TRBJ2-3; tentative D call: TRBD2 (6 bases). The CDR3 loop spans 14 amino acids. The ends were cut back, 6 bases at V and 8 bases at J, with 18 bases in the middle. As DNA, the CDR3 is TGTGCCAGCAGCCCCGCGGGAACGTCCTCTACGCAGTATTTT. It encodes CASSPAGTSSTQYF.

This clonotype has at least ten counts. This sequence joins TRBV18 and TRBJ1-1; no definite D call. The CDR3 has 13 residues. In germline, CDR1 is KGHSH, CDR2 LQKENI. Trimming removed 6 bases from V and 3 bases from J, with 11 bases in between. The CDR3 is CASSERRDTEAFF. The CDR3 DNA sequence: TGTGCCAGCTCGGAGAGGCGCGACACTGAAGCTTTCTTT.

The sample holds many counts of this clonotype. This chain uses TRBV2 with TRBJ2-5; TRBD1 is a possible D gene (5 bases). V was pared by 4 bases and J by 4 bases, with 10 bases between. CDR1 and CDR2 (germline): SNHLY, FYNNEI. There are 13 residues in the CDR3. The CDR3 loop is CASSVQGVETQYF. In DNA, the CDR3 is TGTGCCAGCAGTGTTCAGGGCGTAGAGACCCAGTACTTC.